These 11 T cell receptor beta chains were sequenced from one sample in a study of blood T cell repertoires in COVID-19. The protocol was immunoSEQ multiplex PCR, while the TCRdb copy is restricted to in-frame clones and leaves out a portion. The profile shows approximately 530,000 clones, about 89% of them singletons. The sequenced sample consisted of peripheral blood. The receptors come from a woman between 45 and 60 years old with COVID-19, enrolled during active disease.

The chain couples TRBV6-5 to TRBJ1-1; D is possibly TRBD1 (5 bases). CDR1 and CDR2 from the germline V gene are MNHEY and SVGAGI. The V and J ends lost 7 bases and 3 bases respectively, with 9 bases between them. This CDR3 is built from 12 residues. For the CDR3, the DNA is TGTGCCAGCACCCGGGGGGACACTGAAGCTTTCTTT. It yields the protein CASTRGDTEAFF.

The chain links TRBV6-4 to TRBJ2-3, with 7 positions matching TRBD2. This CDR3 has 16 amino acids. V lost 0 bases to trimming and J lost 2 bases; unmatched junction nucleotides: 5. Germline assignment: CDR1 MRHNA and CDR2 SNTAGT. The CDR3 region has the DNA TGTGCCAGCAGTGACTCCGCGGGACTAAACACAGATACGCAGTATTTT. Residues: CASSDSAGLNTDTQYF.

The chain carries TRBV2 and TRBJ1-5; 7 positions agree with TRBD1. The germline V gene encodes CDR1 SNHLY and CDR2 FYNNEI. V lost 9 bases to trimming and J lost 1 base; unmatched junction nucleotides: 3. CDR3 length: 13 residues. The CDR3 protein is CASGQESNQPQHF. For the CDR3, the DNA is TGTGCCAGTGGACAGGAAAGCAATCAGCCCCAGCATTTT. The whole variable domain, remainder taken from reference TRBV2 and TRBJ1-5, is EPEVTQTPSHQVTQMGQEVILRCVPISNHLYFYWYRQILGQKVEFLVSFYNNEISEKSEIFDDQFSVERPDGSNFTLKIRSTKLEDSAMYFCASGQESNQPQHFGDGTRLSIL.

CDR3 loop: CASSSTVDSGNTIYF. The CDR3, as DNA: TGTGCCAGCAGTTCGACAGTCGACTCTGGAAACACCATATATTTT. The chain joins TRBV6-6 to TRBJ1-3; maybe TRBD1 (5 bases). CDR1 and CDR2 (germline): MNHNY, SVGAGI (reference sequence). With 4 bases removed from V and 0 bases from J, the gap between germline ends came to 10 bases. This CDR3 is 15 amino acids long.

The chain links TRBV6-6 to TRBJ1-4, with TRBD1 matching over 10 bases. The CDR3 covers 15 residues. V shed 6 bases, J shed 6 bases, and the junction held 7 bases outside the gene matches. The germline V gene encodes CDR1 MNHNY and CDR2 SVGAGI (reference sequence). CDR3 sequence reads: CASSFPGTGDEKLFF. The CDR3, as DNA: TGTGCCAGCAGCTTCCCCGGGACAGGGGATGAAAAACTGTTTTTT.

The CDR3 sequence is CASSALVDTEAFF. The CDR3 region has the DNA TGTGCCAGCAGCGCCCTAGTCGACACTGAAGCTTTCTTT. The chain links TRBV7-9 to TRBJ1-1; no firm D call. Germline V gene sequence: CDR1 SEHNR, CDR2 FQNEAQ (reference sequence). The CDR3 covers 13 residues. V was cut by 5 bases and J by 3 bases, with 10 bases left in between.

The gene calls are TRBV23-1 and TRBJ2-4; a possible D gene is TRBD1 (6 bases). Being an ORF, TRBV23-1 has a function that is uncertain. Trimming stripped 8 bases from V and 6 bases from J, with 26 bases between. This CDR3 region has 17 residues. The CDR3 protein is CASRQRCTRTVSNIQYF. CDR3 nucleotide sequence: TGCGCCAGCCGCCAGCGGTGCACGCGGACAGTATCAAACATTCAGTACTTC.

The chain joins TRBV11-1 to TRBJ2-5; 9 bases line up with TRBD1. CDR1 SGHAT and CDR2 FQDESV come from the germline V gene (reference sequence). The V gene end was trimmed by 1 base and the J gene end by 2 bases; junction bases not matched to a gene: 2. The CDR3 length is 15 residues. The CDR3 DNA sequence: TGTGCCAGCAGCTTAGACGGACAGGGGCAAGAGACCCAGTACTTC. It specifies CASSLDGQGQETQYF.

The chain joins TRBV5-5 to TRBJ1-5; 9 positions agree with TRBD1. Germline V CDR1 and CDR2: SGHKS, YYEKEE (reference sequence). The CDR3 contains 13 residues. With 5 bases clipped from V and 4 bases from J, the junction kept 1 base outside the gene matches. The CDR3 protein is CASRGQGNQPQHF. In DNA form, the CDR3 reads TGTGCCAGCAGGGGACAGGGAAATCAGCCCCAGCATTTT.

This chain joins TRBV5-1 and TRBJ1-4; maybe TRBD1 (5 bases). The CDR3 loop spans 14 amino acids. CDR1 is SGHRS, CDR2 YFSETQ, per germline. V dropped 4 bases and J dropped 7 bases, with 14 bases sitting between them. Written as DNA, the CDR3 is TGCGCCAGCAGCCCCACGCAGGGAAGTGAAAAACTGTTTTTT. This translates into CASSPTQGSEKLFF.

The chain has TRBV5-6 and TRBJ1-2; 11 nucleotides line up with TRBD1. This CDR3 has 14 residues. V was pared by 4 bases and J by 6 bases, with 5 bases of the junction left unmatched. Germline CDR1 SGHDT, CDR2 YYEEEE. The CDR3 spells CASSPGQGADGYTF. The DNA for the CDR3 is TGTGCCAGCAGCCCTGGACAGGGGGCTGATGGCTACACCTTC.